This is a list of T cell receptor beta chains from one sample in a study of shared clonotypes between healthy human individuals. TCRdb's copy holds only in-frame clones and misses some; the assay was immunoSEQ multiplex PCR. The sample holds hundreds of thousands of clones, approximately 96% seen once. The specimen was naive CD8+ T cells sorted from blood. Source of these receptors: a woman aged 25 to 39 in good health. CDR3s include the opening cysteine and the closing phenylalanine or tryptophan. Each record gives: J gene, D gene, CDR3 length, V gene, clone size, CDR3 DNA, CDR3 protein. A D gene is named only where the DNA matches it firmly. A clone size is listed for some rows: how often the clone was seen (once, few, many), or a class if it is expanded.

TRBJ2-7 | TRBD1 | 13 | TRBV27 | NA | TGTGCCACCGCGACAGGGTTACGCTACGAGCAGTACTTC | CATATGLRYEQYF
TRBJ2-7 | NA | 10 | TRBV28 | NA | TGTGCCAGCAGTTTTGACGAGCAGTACTTC | CASSFDEQYF
TRBJ2-1 | TRBD2 | 15 | TRBV27 | NA | TGTGCCAGCAGTCTCGGGACTAGCGGAAACAATGAGCAGTTCTTC | CASSLGTSGNNEQFF
TRBJ1-2 | TRBD1 | 17 | TRBV7-9 | NA | TGTGCCAGCAGCCAGAACCCGGGACAGGGGACTAACTATGGCTACACCTTC | CASSQNPGQGTNYGYTF
TRBJ2-2 | NA | 16 | TRBV7-9 | once | TGTGCCAGCAGCTTAGGGGGACACGGGAACACCGGGGAGCTGTTTTTT | CASSLGGHGNTGELFF
TRBJ2-7 | NA | 13 | TRBV15 | NA | TGTGCCACCAGCGAAAAGGACGGGGGCGAGCAGTACTTC | CATSEKDGGEQYF
TRBJ2-5 | NA | 13 | TRBV7-9 | NA | TGTGCCAGCAGCCGAGTGGAACAAGAGACCCAGTACTTC | CASSRVEQETQYF
TRBJ2-2 | NA | 16 | TRBV28 | NA | TGTGCCAGCCAACTAACTCCAGGGTCGAGCACCGGGGAGCTGTTTTTT | CASQLTPGSSTGELFF
TRBJ2-7 | TRBD1 | 14 | TRBV7-7 | NA | TGTGCCAGCAGTCCCGGGACAGGCTTCTACGAGCAGTACTTC | CASSPGTGFYEQYF
TRBJ1-6 | NA | 13 | TRBV28 | once | TGTGCCAGCAGCCCCGCTGAGAATTCACCCCTCCACTTT | CASSPAENSPLHF
TRBJ2-5 | NA | 17 | TRBV5-6 | NA | TGTGCCAGCAGTTCCCCCACTGAGGGGTGGCGGGGAGAGACCCAGTACTTC | CASSSPTEGWRGETQYF